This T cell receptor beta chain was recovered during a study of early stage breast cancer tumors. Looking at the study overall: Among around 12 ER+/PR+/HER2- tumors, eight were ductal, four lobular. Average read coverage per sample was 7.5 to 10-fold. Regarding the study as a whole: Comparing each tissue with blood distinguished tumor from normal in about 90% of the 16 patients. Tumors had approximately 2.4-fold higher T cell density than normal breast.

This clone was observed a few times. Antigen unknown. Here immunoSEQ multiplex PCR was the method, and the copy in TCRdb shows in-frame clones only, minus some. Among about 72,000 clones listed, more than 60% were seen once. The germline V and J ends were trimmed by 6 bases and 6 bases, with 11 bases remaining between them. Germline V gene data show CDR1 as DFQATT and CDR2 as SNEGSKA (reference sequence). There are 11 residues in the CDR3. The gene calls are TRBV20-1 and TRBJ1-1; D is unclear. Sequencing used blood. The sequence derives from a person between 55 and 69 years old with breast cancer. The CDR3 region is CSAPRSAEAFF. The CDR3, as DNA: TGCAGTGCGCCTCGTAGCGCTGAAGCTTTCTTT.